The 23 T cell receptor beta chains below come from one sample, sequenced in a study of cytomegalovirus exposure and HLA in healthy donors. With 60 Vbeta and 13 Jbeta primers, the PCR was carried out. Assay used: immunoSEQ multiplex PCR; TCRdb lists only in-frame clones, some missing. Here the sample spans around 200,000 clones, around 83% being singletons. Sequenced input: PBMCs. The receptor source for this set is a man between 50 and 59 years old in good health and CMV-seronegative.

This sequence joins TRBV19 and TRBJ2-3, with TRBD2 matching 12 bases. This CDR3 is 14 amino acids long. J gave up 5 bases and V 4 bases, and 1 base lay outside the gene matches. CDR1 and CDR2 (germline): LNHDA, SQIVND (reference sequence). CDR3 residues: CASSTGLAGDTQYF. For the CDR3, the DNA is TGTGCCAGTAGTACGGGACTAGCGGGAGATACGCAGTATTTT.

V is TRBV11-2 and J is TRBJ1-4, with TRBD1 identical over 7 bases. The germline V gene encodes CDR1 SGHAT and CDR2 FQNNGV. The CDR3 has 16 amino acids. With 3 bases clipped from V and 2 bases from J, the junction kept 6 bases outside the gene matches. CDR3 nucleotides: TGTGCCAGCAGCTTCGAAGGGGGCGCGACTAATGAAAAACTGTTTTTT. This encodes CASSFEGGATNEKLFF.

The V call is TRBV2, the J call TRBJ2-5; tentative D call: TRBD2 (6 bases). The assigned J gene may be wrong: the sequence end matches TRBJ2-7 better. The germline CDR1 and CDR2 sequences are SNHLY and FYNNEI. There are 14 residues in the CDR3. The CDR3 DNA follows: TGTGCCAGCAGTGAAGACGCGGGGAACTACGAGCAGTACTTC. As protein: CASSEDAGNYEQYF.

The chain uses TRBV7-2 and TRBJ2-5; 7 bases map to TRBD2. There are 15 residues in the CDR3. The J segment lost 5 bases and the V segment lost 1 base, leaving 7 bases of the junction unmatched. CDR1 SGHTA and CDR2 FQGNSA come from the germline V gene. CDR3 coding DNA: TGTGCCAGCAGCTTAGGTGCGGGAGACGCTGAGACCCAGTACTTC. It translates to CASSLGAGDAETQYF.

A single count supports this clone. The J gene is TRBJ1-1, the V gene TRBV7-9; D not certain. Germline assignment: CDR1 SEHNR and CDR2 FQNEAQ (reference sequence). Trimming stripped 0 bases from V and 2 bases from J, with 7 bases between. This CDR3 comprises 14 residues. CDR3 loop: CASSLAQKNTEAFF. The CDR3 coding sequence is TGTGCCAGCAGCTTAGCGCAGAAAAACACTGAAGCTTTCTTT.

The V call is TRBV7-9, the J call TRBJ1-4, with a possible D match to TRBD1 (6 bases). The CDR3 is made up of 11 amino acids. CDR1 and CDR2 from the germline V gene are SEHNR and FQNEAQ (reference sequence). Trimming took off 5 bases at V and 15 bases at J, with 13 bases between the two ends. CDR3 in amino acids: CASSTRDKVFF. In DNA, the CDR3 is TGTGCCAGCAGCACCCGGGACAAGGTGTTTTTT. Full variable domain (outside the CDR3, taken from reference TRBV7-9 and TRBJ1-4): DTGVSQNPRHKITKRGQNVTFRCDPISEHNRLYWYRQTLGQGPEFLTYFQNEAQLEKSRLLSDRFSAERPKGSFSTLEIQRTEQGDSAMYLCASSTRDKVFFGSGTQLSVL.

This chain uses TRBV6-5 with TRBJ2-7; D is undetermined. CDR1 and CDR2 (germline): MNHEY, SVGAGI. This CDR3 spans 14 amino acids. Trimming cost V 0 bases and J 4 bases, with 10 bases left between them. DNA for the CDR3: TGTGCCAGCAGTTACTCGACCCCGGGTTACGAGCAGTACTTC. Its protein product is CASSYSTPGYEQYF.

The V gene is TRBV5-1, the J gene TRBJ1-5; TRBD1 matches at 9 bases. There are 15 residues in the CDR3. Unmatched junction bases numbered 7, after V lost 4 bases and J lost 5 bases. Germline V gives CDR1 SGHRS, CDR2 YFSETQ. CDR3 sequence: CASSPGDRADQPQHF. In DNA form, the CDR3 reads TGCGCCAGCAGCCCCGGGGACAGGGCGGATCAGCCCCAGCATTTT.

The V call is TRBV10-3, the J call TRBJ2-5; 7 bases are shared with TRBD1. The J call may be wrong; the DNA end is better matched by TRBJ2-7. Per germline, CDR1 ENHRY and CDR2 SYGVKD. The CDR3 contains 15 residues. The CDR3 nucleotides read TGTGCCATCAGTGAGAAGGGGGCAGTTACCTACGAGCAGTACTTC. Translation gives CAISEKGAVTYEQYF.

The chain joins TRBV7-2 to TRBJ2-6; TRBD2 matches at 7 bases. V dropped 8 bases and J dropped 2; count of bases not matched to a gene: 6. From germline, CDR1 is SGHTA and CDR2 FQGNSA. The CDR3 runs 15 residues. CDR3 DNA sequence: TGTGCCAGCGGGGGGGGGACGGCTGGGGCCAACGTCCTGACTTTC. This encodes CASGGGTAGANVLTF.

The count of this clone is one. The gene calls are TRBV14 and TRBJ2-5; D remains unclear. Germline assignment: CDR1 SGHDN and CDR2 FVKESK. The CDR3 consists of 14 residues. Trimming left V 0 bases short and J 7 bases short, with 12 bases between. The CDR3 DNA reads TGTGCCAGCAGCCAAGACTTTGGCGCAGGGACCCAGTACTTC. Translating gives CASSQDFGAGTQYF. Full variable domain (remainder filled in from reference TRBV14 and TRBJ2-5): EAGVTQFPSHSVIEKGQTVTLRCDPISGHDNLYWYRRVMGKEIKFLLHFVKESKQDESGMPNNRFLAERTGGTYSTLKVQPAELEDSGVYFCASSQDFGAGTQYFGPGTRLLVL.

This rearrangement joins TRBV7-2 to TRBJ2-7; 7 bases map to TRBD2. Germline V gene lookup returns CDR1 SGHTA and CDR2 FQGNSA. V gave up 5 bases and J gave up 6 bases; unmatched junction bases: 13. The CDR3 is 15 amino acids. The CDR3 DNA is TGTGCCAGCAGCAATGTATCACAGCGGGGAGGCGAGCAGTACTTC. Encoded protein: CASSNVSQRGGEQYF.

The gene calls are TRBV12-5 and TRBJ1-2, with D uncertain. The CDR3 is made up of 14 amino acids. Trimming took off 0 bases at V and 7 bases at J, with 12 bases between the two ends. Per germline, CDR1 LGHNT and CDR2 FRNRAP. The CDR3 spells CASGLVPNTGGYTF. CDR3 DNA: TGTGCTAGTGGTTTGGTACCCAATACGGGTGGCTACACCTTC.

This chain connects TRBV7-2 to TRBJ1-1, with 11 bases fitting TRBD1. The CDR3 consists of 16 residues. Germline V CDR1 and CDR2: SGHTA, FQGNSA. V trimming: 2 bases; J trimming: 5 bases; junction bases outside the gene matches: 7. DNA for the CDR3: TGTGCCAGCAGCTTAAGGGGGGGGACAGGGGGAACTGAAGCTTTCTTT. It encodes CASSLRGGTGGTEAFF.

This chain joins TRBV6-6 and TRBJ2-5; the match to TRBD2 covers 10 bases. The CDR3 extends over 15 amino acids. After removal of 4 bases from V and 4 bases from J, the junction contained 6 bases not matched to a gene. CDR1 is MNHNY, CDR2 SVGAGI, per germline (reference sequence). The CDR3 region has the DNA TGTGCCAGCAGTTCAATTAGCGGGGGGCTAGAGACCCAGTACTTC. Protein: CASSSISGGLETQYF.

Only a few counts were recorded for this clone. The rearrangement links TRBV18 to TRBJ2-2; 9 nucleotides match TRBD1. The V gene's germline CDR1 is KGHSH and CDR2 LQKENI. This CDR3 comprises 14 residues. In nucleotides, the CDR3 is TGTGCTTCCCACAGGGGGCATAACACCGGGGAGCTGTTTTTT. This encodes CASHRGHNTGELFF.

The gene calls are TRBV19 and TRBJ2-2, with 9 bases identical to TRBD2. From germline, CDR1 is LNHDA and CDR2 SQIVND (reference sequence). There are 16 residues in the CDR3. Trimming cost V 8 bases and J 2 bases; bases outside gene matches: 9. DNA of the CDR3: TGTGCCAGTTTAGCGGGAGTTGAGAGAAACACCGGGGAGCTGTTTTTT. Protein product: CASLAGVERNTGELFF.

This clone was found once. The gene calls are TRBV6-5 and TRBJ2-3, with D maybe TRBD2 (6 bases). The CDR3 spans 15 residues. CDR1 and CDR2 (germline): MNHEY, SVGAGI. The V and J ends lost 5 bases and 1 base respectively, with 13 bases between them. The CDR3, as DNA: TGTGCCAGCAGTGCCCTAGCGTCCCGCACAGATACGCAGTATTTT. It yields the protein CASSALASRTDTQYF.

V gene TRBV5-1 combines with J gene TRBJ1-2, with D possibly matching TRBD1 (6 bases). The CDR3 covers 15 residues. Looked up from germline, CDR1 is SGHRS and CDR2 is YFSETQ. V was cut by 2 bases and J by 4 bases, with 15 bases left in between. CDR3 sequence: CASSFGGQIGYGYTF. The CDR3 nucleotides are TGCGCCAGCAGCTTCGGAGGACAGATCGGCTATGGCTACACCTTC.

Worth noting for this clone: Within the sample, other DNA sequences also encode this same CDR3. The CDR3 DNA reads as TGTGCCAGCAGCCGAGGGACAGGGAGGGAAAAACTGTTTTTT. Its protein product is CASSRGTGREKLFF. The chain has TRBV13 and TRBJ1-4; TRBD1 agrees at 9 bases. CDR1 is PRHDT and CDR2 is FYEKMQ in the germline V gene (reference sequence). This CDR3 is built from 14 residues. V lost 5 bases and J lost 8; bases outside the gene matches: 6.

This clone has a handful of counts. This sequence joins TRBV7-8 and TRBJ2-1, with TRBD2 as a possible D gene (5 bases). V lost 2 bases, J lost 2 bases, and 13 bases lay in between. The germline V gene encodes CDR1 SGHVS and CDR2 FQNEAQ. The CDR3 consists of 16 residues. The CDR3 coding sequence is TGTGCCAGCAGCTTATTCAGCGGAGTAACCTACAATGAGCAGTTCTTC. This gives the protein CASSLFSGVTYNEQFF.

The chain couples TRBV2 to TRBJ2-3; D perhaps matches TRBD1 (6 bases). V gave up 7 bases and J gave up 2 bases, with 13 bases separating them. CDR3 length: 14 residues. Germline CDR1 reads SNHLY; CDR2 reads FYNNEI. The CDR3 protein is CASTKDSHTDTQYF. For the CDR3, the DNA is TGTGCCAGCACGAAGGACAGCCACACAGATACGCAGTATTTT.

The V and J genes are TRBV27 and TRBJ2-7; 7 bases are shared with TRBD2. After removal of 7 bases from V and 2 bases from J, the junction contained 11 bases not matched to a gene. Germline V gene data show CDR1 as MNHEY and CDR2 as SMNVEV (reference sequence). The CDR3 extends over 15 amino acids. CDR3 sequence reads: CASNPTSRGTYEQYF. The CDR3 region has the DNA TGTGCCAGCAATCCCACATCGCGGGGGACCTACGAGCAGTACTTC.